This T cell receptor (beta chain) was sequenced in a study of glioma-infiltrating T cells after dendritic cell vaccination. Study-wide background: At biweekly intervals, patients got three intradermal dendritic cell vaccine injections. Study results and caveats: TCR clonality showed no direct relationship with survival.

Produced via immunoSEQ multiplex PCR; TCRdb's table is partial and in-frame only. The sample records tens of thousands of clones, 70% to 90% being singletons. A note on this clone: Its antigen is not known.

V dropped 9 bases and J dropped 0 bases, with 12 bases sitting between them. Looked up from germline, CDR1 is LNHDA and CDR2 is SQIVND (reference sequence). The CDR3 consists of 15 residues. The TCR sequence derives from a human donor with glioblastoma. This chain uses TRBV19 with TRBJ2-6; D gene uncertain. The specimen was blood, collected before dendritic cell vaccination. The DNA for the CDR3 is TGTGCCAGCGGCCACAGCATCTCTGGGGCCAACGTCCTGACTTTC. Protein sequence: CASGHSISGANVLTF.